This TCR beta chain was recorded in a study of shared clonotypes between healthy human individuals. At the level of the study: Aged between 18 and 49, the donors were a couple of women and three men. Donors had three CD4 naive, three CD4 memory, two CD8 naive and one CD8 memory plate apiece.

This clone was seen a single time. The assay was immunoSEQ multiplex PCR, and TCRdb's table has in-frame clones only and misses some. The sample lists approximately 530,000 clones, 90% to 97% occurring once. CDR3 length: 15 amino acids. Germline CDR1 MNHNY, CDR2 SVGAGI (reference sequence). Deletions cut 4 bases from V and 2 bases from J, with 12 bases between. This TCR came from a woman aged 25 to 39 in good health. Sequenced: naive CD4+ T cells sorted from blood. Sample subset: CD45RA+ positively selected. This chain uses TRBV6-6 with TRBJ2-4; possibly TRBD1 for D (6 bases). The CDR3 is CASSSPRGTKNIQYF. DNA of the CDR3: TGTGCCAGCAGTTCCCCCAGGGGAACCAAAAACATTCAGTACTTC.